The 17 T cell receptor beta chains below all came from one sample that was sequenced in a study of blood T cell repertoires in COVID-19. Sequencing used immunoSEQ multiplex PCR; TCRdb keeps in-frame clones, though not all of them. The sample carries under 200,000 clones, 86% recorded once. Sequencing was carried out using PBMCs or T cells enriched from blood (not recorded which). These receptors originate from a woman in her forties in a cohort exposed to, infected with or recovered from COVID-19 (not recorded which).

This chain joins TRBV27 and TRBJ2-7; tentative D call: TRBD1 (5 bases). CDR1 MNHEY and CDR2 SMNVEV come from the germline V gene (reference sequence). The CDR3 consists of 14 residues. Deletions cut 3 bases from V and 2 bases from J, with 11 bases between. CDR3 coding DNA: TGTGCCAGCAGTTTCAGACAGAAGCCCTACGAGCAGTACTTC. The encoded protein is CASSFRQKPYEQYF.

The CDR3, as DNA: TGTGCCAGCAGTTACGGGCGAGGGGGACTAGCGGAGTACGAGCAGTACTTC. As protein: CASSYGRGGLAEYEQYF. This rearrangement joins TRBV6-2 or TRBV6-3 to TRBJ2-7; 11 bases fit TRBD2. The V gene's germline CDR1 is MNHEY and CDR2 SVGEGT. This CDR3 has 17 amino acids. Trimming at V came to 2 bases and at J to 4 bases, leaving 10 bases not matched to a gene.

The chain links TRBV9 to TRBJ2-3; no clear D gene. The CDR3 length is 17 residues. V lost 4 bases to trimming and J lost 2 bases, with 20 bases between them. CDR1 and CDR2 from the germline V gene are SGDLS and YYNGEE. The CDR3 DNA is TGTGCCAGCAGCCTCCCTGGTGGCTTTCCCCCCACAGATACGCAGTATTTT. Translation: CASSLPGGFPPTDTQYF.

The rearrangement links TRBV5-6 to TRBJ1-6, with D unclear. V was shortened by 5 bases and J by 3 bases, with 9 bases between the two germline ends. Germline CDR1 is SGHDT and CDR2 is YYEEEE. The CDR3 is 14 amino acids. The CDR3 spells CASSPQYYNSPLHF. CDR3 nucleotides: TGTGCCAGCAGTCCTCAGTACTATAATTCACCCCTCCACTTT.

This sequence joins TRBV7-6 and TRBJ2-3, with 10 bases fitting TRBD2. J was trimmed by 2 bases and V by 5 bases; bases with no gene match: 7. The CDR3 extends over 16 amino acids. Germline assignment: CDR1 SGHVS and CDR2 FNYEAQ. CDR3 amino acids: CASSLASGGYTDTQYF. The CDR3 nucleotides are TGTGCCAGCAGCCTCGCTAGCGGGGGATACACAGATACGCAGTATTTT.

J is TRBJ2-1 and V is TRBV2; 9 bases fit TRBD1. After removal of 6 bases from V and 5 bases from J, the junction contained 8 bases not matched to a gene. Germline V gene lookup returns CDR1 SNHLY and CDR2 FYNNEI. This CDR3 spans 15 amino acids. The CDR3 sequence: CASREGQGRNNEQFF. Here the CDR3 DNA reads TGTGCCAGCAGGGAGGGACAGGGCAGAAACAATGAGCAGTTCTTC.

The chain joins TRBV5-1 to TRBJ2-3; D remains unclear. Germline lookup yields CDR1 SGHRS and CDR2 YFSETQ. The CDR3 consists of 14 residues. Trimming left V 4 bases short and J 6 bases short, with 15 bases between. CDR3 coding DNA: TGCGCCAGCAGCCCCACTCTCGTTCTTGATACGCAGTATTTT. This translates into CASSPTLVLDTQYF.

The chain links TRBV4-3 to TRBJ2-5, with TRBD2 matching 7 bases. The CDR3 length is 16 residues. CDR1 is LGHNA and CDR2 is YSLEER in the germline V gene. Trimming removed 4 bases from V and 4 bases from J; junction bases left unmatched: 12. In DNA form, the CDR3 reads TGCGCCAGCAGCCCCAGACCGGGACCGGGGGGAGAGACCCAGTACTTC. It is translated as CASSPRPGPGGETQYF.

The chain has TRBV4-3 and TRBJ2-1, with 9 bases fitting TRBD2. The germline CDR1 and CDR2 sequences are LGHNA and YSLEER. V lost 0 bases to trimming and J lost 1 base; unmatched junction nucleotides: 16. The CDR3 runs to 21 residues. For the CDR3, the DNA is TGCGCCAGCAGCCAAGAATTCCCCGGGCTAGCGGGACTAGGGTCCTACAATGAGCAGTTCTTC. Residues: CASSQEFPGLAGLGSYNEQFF.

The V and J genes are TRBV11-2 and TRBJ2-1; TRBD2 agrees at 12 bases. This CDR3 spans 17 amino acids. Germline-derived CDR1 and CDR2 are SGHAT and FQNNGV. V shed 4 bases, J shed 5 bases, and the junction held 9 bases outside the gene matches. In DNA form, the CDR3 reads TGTGCCAGCAGCTCCATCCGAACTAGCGGGGGGAACAATGAGCAGTTCTTC. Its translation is CASSSIRTSGGNNEQFF.

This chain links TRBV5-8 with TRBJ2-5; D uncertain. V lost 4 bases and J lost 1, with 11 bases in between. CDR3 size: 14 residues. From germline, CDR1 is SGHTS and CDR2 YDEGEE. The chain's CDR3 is CASSPSYTQETQYF. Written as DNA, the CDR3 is TGTGCCAGCAGCCCCAGTTATACCCAAGAGACCCAGTACTTC.

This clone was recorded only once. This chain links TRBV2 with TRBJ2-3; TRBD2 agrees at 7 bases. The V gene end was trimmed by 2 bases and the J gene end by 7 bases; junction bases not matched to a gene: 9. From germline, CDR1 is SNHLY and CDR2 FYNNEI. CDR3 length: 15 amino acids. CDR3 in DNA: TGTGCCAGCAGTGAAAACGCGGGGGAACAGCATACGCAGTATTTT. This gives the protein CASSENAGEQHTQYF.

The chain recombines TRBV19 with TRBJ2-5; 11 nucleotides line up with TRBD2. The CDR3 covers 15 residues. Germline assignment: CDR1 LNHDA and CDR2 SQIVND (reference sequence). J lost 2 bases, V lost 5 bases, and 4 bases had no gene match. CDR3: CASSFRTSGQETQYF. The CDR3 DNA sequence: TGTGCCAGTAGTTTTAGGACTAGCGGGCAAGAGACCCAGTACTTC.

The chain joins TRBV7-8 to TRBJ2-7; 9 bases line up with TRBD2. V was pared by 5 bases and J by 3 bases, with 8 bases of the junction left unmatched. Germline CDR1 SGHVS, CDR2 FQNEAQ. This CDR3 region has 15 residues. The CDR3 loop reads CASSTERGAFYEQYF. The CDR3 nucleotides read TGTGCCAGCAGCACCGAGCGGGGGGCTTTCTACGAGCAGTACTTC.

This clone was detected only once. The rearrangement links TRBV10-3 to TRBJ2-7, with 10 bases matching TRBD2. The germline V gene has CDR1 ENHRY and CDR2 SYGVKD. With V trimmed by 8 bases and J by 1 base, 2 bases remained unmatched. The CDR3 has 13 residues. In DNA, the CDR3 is TGTGCCATCTTAGCGGGAGGATCCTACGAGCAGTACTTC. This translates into CAILAGGSYEQYF.

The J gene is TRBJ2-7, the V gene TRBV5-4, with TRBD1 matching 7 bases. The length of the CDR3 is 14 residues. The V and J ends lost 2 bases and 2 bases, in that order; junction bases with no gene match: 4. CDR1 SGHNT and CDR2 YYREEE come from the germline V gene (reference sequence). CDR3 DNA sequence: TGTGCCAGCAGCTTCCGGGACAGCCCCTACGAGCAGTACTTC. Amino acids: CASSFRDSPYEQYF.

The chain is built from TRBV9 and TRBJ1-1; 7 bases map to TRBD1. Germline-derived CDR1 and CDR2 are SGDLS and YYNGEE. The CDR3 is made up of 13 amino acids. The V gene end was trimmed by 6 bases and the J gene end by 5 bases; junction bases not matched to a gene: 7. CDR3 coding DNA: TGTGCCAGCACGAACAGGGGACTTACTGAAGCTTTCTTT. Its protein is CASTNRGLTEAFF.